A selection of T cell receptor beta chains follows, all from one sample in a study. In TCRdb, the 5' RACE reads were re-called with MiXCR into one record per CDR3 protein. The data show about 8,000 distinct CDR3 sequences, roughly 51% seen once. Sequencing input: Tregs sorted from a lymph node. All receptors come from a female donor with breast cancer. CDR3s include the opening cysteine and the closing phenylalanine or tryptophan. Each record gives: J gene, CDR3 length, V gene, D gene, clone size, CDR3 DNA, CDR3 protein. D genes are given only for firm matches. Clone sizes are given selectively: once, few, many, or a class where the clone is expanded.

J gene: TRBJ2-5
CDR3 length: 17
V gene: TRBV6-2/TRBV6-3
D gene: .
clone size: .
CDR3 DNA: TGTGCCAGCAGTTACGGGGGCCGATTCGGAGGTCGGGAGACCCAGTACTTC
CDR3 protein: CASSYGGRFGGRETQYF

J gene: TRBJ1-4
CDR3 length: 15
V gene: TRBV4-1
D gene: .
clone size: .
CDR3 DNA: TGCGCCAGCAGCCAAGTAGAAAGGAGTAATGAAAAACTGTTTTTT
CDR3 protein: CASSQVERSNEKLFF

J gene: TRBJ1-5
CDR3 length: 16
V gene: TRBV18
D gene: .
clone size: .
CDR3 DNA: TGTGCCAGCCAATGGGTTCTGGTTTTTAGCAATCAGCCCCAGCATTTT
CDR3 protein: CASQWVLVFSNQPQHF

J gene: TRBJ1-1
CDR3 length: 15
V gene: TRBV4-3
D gene: .
clone size: .
CDR3 DNA: TGCGCCAGCAGCCAAGTACCGGGGGTCCTCACTGAAGCTTTCTTT
CDR3 protein: CASSQVPGVLTEAFF

J gene: TRBJ1-5
CDR3 length: 14
V gene: TRBV12-3/TRBV12-4
D gene: TRBD1
clone size: .
CDR3 DNA: TGTGCCAGCAGTGTGGGACAGGGGAGACAGCCCCAGCATTTT
CDR3 protein: CASSVGQGRQPQHF

J gene: TRBJ2-7
CDR3 length: 15
V gene: TRBV7-9
D gene: .
clone size: .
CDR3 DNA: TGTGCCAGCAGCTTGGGACTTCTACCCTCCTACGAGCAGTACTTC
CDR3 protein: CASSLGLLPSYEQYF

J gene: TRBJ1-2
CDR3 length: 13
V gene: TRBV27
D gene: .
clone size: once
CDR3 DNA: TGTGCCACGGCAGACAGGAATAACTATGGCTACACCTTC
CDR3 protein: CATADRNNYGYTF

J gene: TRBJ1-5
CDR3 length: 12
V gene: TRBV20-1
D gene: .
clone size: .
CDR3 DNA: TGCAGTGCTAGAGATGTTGGACAGCCCCAGCATTTT
CDR3 protein: CSARDVGQPQHF

J gene: TRBJ2-5
CDR3 length: 13
V gene: TRBV5-6
D gene: .
clone size: few
CDR3 DNA: TGTGCCAGCAGCTCTGACCTCCCGGGGACCCAGTACTTC
CDR3 protein: CASSSDLPGTQYF

J gene: TRBJ1-1
CDR3 length: 13
V gene: TRBV4-3
D gene: .
clone size: few
CDR3 DNA: TGCGCCAGCAGACGCACGATCGACACTGAAGCTTTCTTT
CDR3 protein: CASRRTIDTEAFF

J gene: TRBJ2-4
CDR3 length: 15
V gene: TRBV5-1
D gene: .
clone size: .
CDR3 DNA: TGCGCCAGCAGCGGAGGGACAAATCGTGGCAACATTCAGTACTTC
CDR3 protein: CASSGGTNRGNIQYF

J gene: TRBJ1-6
CDR3 length: 15
V gene: TRBV20-1
D gene: .
clone size: .
CDR3 DNA: TGCAGTGCTAGGGTCGTAAGGAATTACAGTTCACCCCTCCGCTTT
CDR3 protein: CSARVVRNYSSPLRF

J gene: TRBJ2-1
CDR3 length: 15
V gene: TRBV7-3
D gene: TRBD2
clone size: .
CDR3 DNA: TGTGCCAGCAGCACCCGACTAGCAGCCTACAATGAGCAGTTCTTC
CDR3 protein: CASSTRLAAYNEQFF

J gene: TRBJ1-1
CDR3 length: 13
V gene: TRBV5-1
D gene: TRBD1
clone size: once
CDR3 DNA: TGCGCCAGCAGCCTCGACAGGGGAACTGAAGCTTTCTTT
CDR3 protein: CASSLDRGTEAFF

J gene: TRBJ1-1
CDR3 length: 12
V gene: TRBV6-5
D gene: .
clone size: .
CDR3 DNA: TGTGCCAGCAGGACGGAGAACACTGAAGCTTTCTTT
CDR3 protein: CASRTENTEAFF

J gene: TRBJ2-3
CDR3 length: 15
V gene: TRBV7-2
D gene: .
clone size: .
CDR3 DNA: TGTGCCAGCAGCTTAGACTCCCTCCGCACGGGTACGCAGTATTTT
CDR3 protein: CASSLDSLRTGTQYF

J gene: TRBJ1-6
CDR3 length: 15
V gene: TRBV4-1
D gene: .
clone size: .
CDR3 DNA: TGCGCCAGCAGCCAAGATCTATCCGTTAATTCACCCCTCCACTTT
CDR3 protein: CASSQDLSVNSPLHF

J gene: TRBJ1-6
CDR3 length: 15
V gene: TRBV6-5
D gene: .
clone size: few
CDR3 DNA: TGTGCCAGCAGTTATCGGGCCCGAGATAATTCACCCCTCCACTTT
CDR3 protein: CASSYRARDNSPLHF